What follows is one TCR beta chain and its context. In this sample, this clone turned up a few times. The specificity of this receptor is unknown. Nothing much larger sits one base from this clone, and base qualities are not available. The sample is drawn from a study of beta chain features in type 1 diabetes (dated by TCRdb to about 2018). Looking at the study overall: Mean age, gender distribution, total cell number and subset yield were not different between patients and healthy donors. The study compared TCRB repertoires of sorted circulating CD4+ T cell subsets between recently diagnosed type 1 diabetes patients and matched healthy donors. Naive and central memory subsets were obtained from all 30 or so donors, but regulatory and stem cell-like memory subsets were isolated from only 8 patients and roughly eight healthy donors. A total of 107,917,701 sorted cells were examined across all samples, and a strong correlation was observed between cell number per subset and RNA yield. The paper as a whole reports these results and caveats: Naive, central memory and regulatory TCRB repertoires appeared to be more alike among patients than among healthy donors. At VDJ recombination sites, type 1 diabetes patients had fewer insertions and more deleted nucleotides, which implies abnormalities in thymic rearrangement. PCR may preferentially amplify shorter templates, but because patient and control samples were amplified and corrected together, any resulting skew would affect both groups equally. Because cDNA was sequenced instead of genomic DNA, activated cells with high expression could be over-represented, although the groups did not differ in activation or CD3 levels. HLA sub-analyses involved small numbers of individuals, so any influence of HLA type on TCRB rearrangement remained unresolved. In all four CD4+ subsets, TCRB CDR3 length was moderately but significantly shorter in type 1 diabetes patients.

All of the isolated RNA was reverse transcribed with the High Capacity cDNA Reverse Transcription Kit, so expressed TCRB transcripts were sequenced. Deep immunoSEQ sequencing was performed on naive, central memory and regulatory T cell samples, with an average of roughly 3.3 million total reads per sample. Sorted cells were lysed in RLT buffer, and RNA was extracted using DNase-treated RNeasy Micro or Mini kits according to cell number. Each cell subset was processed separately to prevent cross-contamination, with patient and healthy donor samples processed together. Using the immunoSEQ multiplex PCR, TCRB sequences were amplified from cDNA into 87-bp fragments spanning the CDR3 region. Sequencing of the amplicons was done on the Illumina HiSeq platform. In the authors' own workflow: Synthetic template baselines were used to correct PCR bias computationally, reads within Hamming distance 2 were collapsed together, and singletons that could not be merged were discarded. Reads were aligned against IMGT to assign V, D and J genes, CDR3 length and insertions or deletions at six rearrangement sites. Within each subset, clonotype counts were normalized to sorted cell number, after which true diversity and Gini coefficients were computed with the tcR R package. The overlap coefficient, calculated on TCRB nucleotide sequences, was used to quantify repertoire sharing. Out-of-frame TCRB sequences from naive cells were analyzed to stand in for the pre-selection repertoire. The source is immuneACCESS, and TCRdb retained only in-frame sequences with V and J called. Part of the clones is not carried over; for the studies checked, unresolved V genes explain less than half of this, and the remainder is unexplained. V, J and clone size derive from that table, while D and trimming were established from the DNA sequence. The sample data list 300,000 to 450,000 clones, and around an eighth of these were observed just once. Clones ranked in the top ten supply under 0.02% of the sample.

From a lookup of the germline V gene, CDR1 and CDR2 are SGHTA and FQGNSA. From cysteine to phenylalanine, the CDR3 is 14 amino acids long. Only the CDR3 DNA stays, 42 bases, in frame from base 1. V and J lose 1 base and 6 bases, and a span of 9 bases separates them. Each donor gave one peripheral blood draw, averaging about 120 mL, which was collected into heparinised tubes. A BD FACSAria II and a panel including CD45RO, CCR7, CD25, CD127, CD95 and CD27 were used to sort naive, central memory, regulatory and stem cell-like memory CD4+ T cells. A purity above 98% was achieved for all sorted populations. PBMCs were isolated right away by Lymphoprep density gradient centrifugation and were stained directly, without culture. So that batch effects would be minimized, each experiment stained and sorted samples in pairs, pairing one healthy donor with one patient.

Rearrangement joined TRBV7-2 to TRBJ2-2, with TRBD1 as a weak D call on 6 bases. Sequencing was done on a sample of naive CD4+ T cells from blood. What the cell subset or site label conveys for this sample: true naive CD4+ T cells. The TCR was taken from a man between 18 and 29 years old in good health. Read as DNA, the sequence is TGTGCCAGCAGCTTAGACTGGGGGCCCGGGGAGCTGTTTTTT. Translated, it gives CASSLDWGPGELFF.